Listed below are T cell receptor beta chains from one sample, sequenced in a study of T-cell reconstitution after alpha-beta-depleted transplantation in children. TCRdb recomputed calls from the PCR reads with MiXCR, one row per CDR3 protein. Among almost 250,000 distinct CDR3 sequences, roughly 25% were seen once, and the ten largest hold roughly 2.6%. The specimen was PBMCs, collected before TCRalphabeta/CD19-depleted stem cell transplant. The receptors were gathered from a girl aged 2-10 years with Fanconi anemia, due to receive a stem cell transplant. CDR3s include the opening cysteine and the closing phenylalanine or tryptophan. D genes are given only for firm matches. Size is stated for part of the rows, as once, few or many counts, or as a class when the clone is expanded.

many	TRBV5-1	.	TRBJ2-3	CASSFGFSTDTQYF	TGCGCCAGCAGCTTCGGATTTAGCACAGATACGCAGTATTTT
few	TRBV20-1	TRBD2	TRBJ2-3	CSARALAGGDSTDTQYF	TGCAGTGCTAGAGCCTTAGCGGGGGGGGATAGCACAGATACGCAGTATTTT
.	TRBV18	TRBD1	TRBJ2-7	CASSPDRDTYEQYF	TGTGCCAGCTCACCAGACAGGGATACCTACGAGCAGTACTTC
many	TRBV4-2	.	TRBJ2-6	CASSPTVYSGANVLTF	TGTGCCAGCAGCCCGACAGTTTACTCTGGGGCCAACGTCCTGACTTTC
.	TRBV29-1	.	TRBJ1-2	CSVHRDAHGYTF	TGCAGCGTTCACCGGGACGCCCATGGCTACACCTTC
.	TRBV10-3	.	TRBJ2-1	CAISESIPVVDEQFF	TGTGCCATCAGTGAGTCGATCCCAGTGGTGGATGAGCAGTTCTTC
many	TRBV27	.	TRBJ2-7	CASRKSPGHPYEQYF	TGTGCCAGCAGAAAGTCACCGGGACACCCCTACGAGCAGTACTTC
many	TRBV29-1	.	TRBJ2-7	CSVGGGNREQYF	TGCAGCGTTGGAGGCGGGAACCGCGAGCAGTACTTC
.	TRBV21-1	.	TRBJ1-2	CASSNGNRVSYYGYTF	TGTGCCAGCAGCAACGGGAACAGGGTCAGTTACTATGGCTACACCTTC
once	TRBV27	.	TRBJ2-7	CASSLSSTYEQYF	TGTGCCAGCAGTTTGAGTTCTACCTACGAGCAGTACTTC
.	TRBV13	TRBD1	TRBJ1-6	CASSFGRTHRGGQSPLHF	TGTGCCAGCAGCTTCGGGCGGACACACAGGGGTGGTCAGTCACCCCTCCACTTT
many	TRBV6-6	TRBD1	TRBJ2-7	CASSYQGAYEQYF	TGTGCCAGCAGTTACCAGGGGGCGTACGAGCAGTACTTC
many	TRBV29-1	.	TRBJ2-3	CSASVAEATDTQYF	TGCAGCGCGAGCGTAGCGGAGGCCACAGATACGCAGTATTTT
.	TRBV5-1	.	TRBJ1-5	CASSLELAGLTSTDTQHF	TGCGCCAGCAGCTTGGAACTAGCGGGGTTAACTAGCACAGATACGCAGCATTTT
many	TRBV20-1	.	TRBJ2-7	CSARSRYEQYF	TGCAGTGCTAGGTCCCGCTACGAGCAGTACTTC
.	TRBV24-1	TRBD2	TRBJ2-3	CATRTSGSTDTQYF	TGTGCCACGAGGACTAGCGGAAGCACAGATACGCAGTATTTT
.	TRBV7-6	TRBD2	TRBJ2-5	CASSSLGLVEQETQYF	TGTGCCAGCAGCTCACTGGGACTAGTAGAGCAAGAGACCCAGTACTTC
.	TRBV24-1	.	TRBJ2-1	CATRPNGSKSNEQFF	TGTGCCACCAGGCCCAACGGATCTAAAAGCAATGAGCAGTTCTTC
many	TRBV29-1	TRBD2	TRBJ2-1	CSVDFSGGYNEQFF	TGCAGCGTCGACTTTAGCGGGGGGTATAATGAGCAGTTCTTC
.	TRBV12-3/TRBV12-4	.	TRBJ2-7	CASSLGLLSSYEQYF	TGTGCCAGCAGTTTAGGGCTCTTGAGCTCCTACGAGCAGTACTTC
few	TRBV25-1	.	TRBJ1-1	CASSDLDRSSTEAFF	TGTGCCAGCAGTGATCTCGACAGGTCGAGCACTGAAGCTTTCTTT
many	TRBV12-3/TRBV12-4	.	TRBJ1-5	CASSFSVSNQPQHF	TGTGCCAGCAGTTTTTCTGTTAGCAATCAGCCCCAGCATTTT
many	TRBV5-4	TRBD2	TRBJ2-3	CASSSKSGRATDTQYF	TGTGCCAGCAGCTCCAAGAGCGGGAGGGCCACAGATACGCAGTATTTT
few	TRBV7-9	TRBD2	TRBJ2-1	CASSIPGLTYNEQFF	TGTGCCAGCAGTATCCCGGGACTAACCTACAATGAGCAGTTCTTC
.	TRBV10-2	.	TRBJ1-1	CASCGGNTEAFF	TGCGCCAGCTGTGGCGGAAACACTGAAGCTTTCTTT
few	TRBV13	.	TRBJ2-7	CASSGMADLSYEQYF	TGTGCCAGCAGTGGGATGGCAGACCTCTCCTACGAGCAGTACTTC
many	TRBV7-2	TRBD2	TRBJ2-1	CASSWEGTYNEQFF	TGTGCCAGCAGCTGGGAGGGCACCTACAATGAGCAGTTCTTC
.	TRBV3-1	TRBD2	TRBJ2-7	CASSPEILAGLYEQYF	TGTGCCAGCAGCCCAGAGATCCTAGCGGGACTATACGAGCAGTACTTC
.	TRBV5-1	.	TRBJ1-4	CASSPDILNEKLFF	TGCGCCAGCAGCCCGGACATTCTTAATGAAAAACTGTTTTTT
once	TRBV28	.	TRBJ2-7	CASREGLPSYEQYF	TGTGCCAGCAGAGAGGGTCTACCCTCCTACGAGCAGTACTTC
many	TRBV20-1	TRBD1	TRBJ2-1	CSALVRTGAYNEQFF	TGCAGTGCACTCGTGAGGACAGGGGCCTACAATGAGCAGTTCTTC
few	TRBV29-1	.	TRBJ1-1	CSVEARGLSTEAFF	TGCAGCGTTGAGGCGAGGGGATTAAGCACTGAAGCTTTCTTT
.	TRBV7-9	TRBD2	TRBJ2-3	CASSFLSGVTDTQYF	TGTGCCAGCAGCTTCCTTAGCGGGGTCACAGATACGCAGTATTTT